This record looks at one TCR beta chain sequence and its context. Its antigen is not identified. Data came from immunoSEQ multiplex PCR; TCRdb stores just in-frame clones and leaves some out. Of tens of thousands of clones listed, approximately 80% are singletons. The entry originates in a study of a mutant IDH1 vaccine in newly diagnosed glioma. Trimming took off 5 bases at V and 1 base at J, with 2 bases between the two ends. The germline V gene encodes CDR1 SEHNR and CDR2 FQNEAQ (reference sequence). This CDR3 has 11 residues. The sample's time point: week 47, end of study. In every dose of vaccine, 300 ug of mutant IDH1 20-mer peptide was given alongside topical imiquimod.

The chain combines TRBV7-9 with TRBJ1-2; no reliable D call. This specimen consisted of PBMCs, obtained from a glioma patient whose treatment included an IDH1 peptide vaccine. This TCR derives from a man aged 18 to 30 with glioma. Some clones in this sample may be carry-over from other donors' samples. CDR3 DNA: TGTGCCAGCAGCATTAACTATGGCTACACCTTC. Its translation is CASSINYGYTF.